The 23 T cell receptor beta chains given below trace back to one sample, sequenced in a study of cytomegalovirus exposure and HLA in healthy donors. The PCR employed 60 Vbeta primers together with 13 Jbeta primers. Assay used: immunoSEQ multiplex PCR; TCRdb lists only in-frame clones, some missing. The sample shows tens of thousands of clones, roughly 77% of them seen only once. The sequenced sample consisted of PBMCs. These receptors originate from a middle-aged man in good health and CMV-seronegative.

V and J are TRBV28 and TRBJ2-1, with 7 nucleotides matching TRBD2. Germline V gives CDR1 MDHEN, CDR2 SYDVKM. The CDR3 is 12 amino acids. After removal of 4 bases from V and 10 bases from J, the junction contained 4 bases not matched to a gene. In DNA, the CDR3 is TGTGCCAGCAGTTGGGGTAGCGGGGAGCAGTTCTTC. As protein: CASSWGSGEQFF.

This chain links TRBV5-6 with TRBJ2-7, with 7 bases that match TRBD2. The CDR3 extends over 14 amino acids. V lost 1 base, J lost 0 bases, and 1 base stayed unmatched. In germline, CDR1 is SGHDT, CDR2 YYEEEE. Here the CDR3 DNA reads TGTGCCAGCAGCTTGCGGGGGGTCTCCTACGAGCAGTACTTC. Its translation is CASSLRGVSYEQYF.

The DNA of the CDR3 is TGTGCCAGCAGCTTGATGAACAGGGAGTACAATGAGCAGTTCTTC. This codes for CASSLMNREYNEQFF. The gene calls are TRBV5-6 and TRBJ2-1; possible D gene TRBD1, 6 bases. Deletions cut 1 base from V and 4 bases from J, with 12 bases between. From germline, CDR1 is SGHDT and CDR2 YYEEEE. This CDR3 has 15 residues.

The chain links TRBV4-1 to TRBJ2-5; no clear D. V was pared by 5 bases and J by 2 bases, with 9 bases between. The germline V gene has CDR1 MGHRA and CDR2 YSYEKL. CDR3 length: 13 residues. CDR3 sequence: CASSTRLQETQYF. The CDR3 DNA follows: TGCGCCAGCAGCACCCGACTTCAAGAGACCCAGTACTTC.

The rearrangement uses TRBV5-1 and TRBJ1-4, with D unclear. Between the trimmed V and J ends, which lost 0 bases and 0 bases, there was a span of 3 bases. This CDR3 spans 14 amino acids. The germline V gene has CDR1 SGHRS and CDR2 YFSETQ. The CDR3 DNA is TGCGCCAGCAGCTTGGCTACAACTAATGAAAAACTGTTTTTT. This sequence encodes CASSLATTNEKLFF.

The rearrangement links TRBV19 to TRBJ1-5; D is perhaps TRBD1 (5 bases). The CDR3 extends over 14 amino acids. From germline, CDR1 is LNHDA and CDR2 SQIVND (reference sequence). Trimming took off 7 bases at V and 4 bases at J, with 14 bases between the two ends. CDR3 DNA: TGTGCCAGTATCCGCAGGGTGGGAAATCAGCCCCAGCATTTT. It translates to CASIRRVGNQPQHF.

This clone was picked up a small number of times. V usage is TRBV5-1 and J usage is TRBJ2-5, with TRBD2 identical over 9 bases. This CDR3 has 14 residues. V was clipped by 1 base and J by 5 bases; unmatched bases: 3. The germline V gene has CDR1 SGHRS and CDR2 YFSETQ. The CDR3 loop is CASSLWSGGETQYF. Written as DNA, the CDR3 is TGCGCCAGCAGCTTGTGGAGCGGGGGGGAGACCCAGTACTTC. Complete variable domain (other parts from reference TRBV5-1 and TRBJ2-5): KAGVTQTPRYLIKTRGQQVTLSCSPISGHRSVSWYQQTPGQGLQFLFEYFSETQRNKGNFPGRFSGRQFSNSRSEMNVSTLELGDSALYLCASSLWSGGETQYFGPGTRLLVL.

The rearrangement uses TRBV5-1 and TRBJ1-4; possibly TRBD1 for D (6 bases). The germline gives CDR1 SGHRS, CDR2 YFSETQ. Trimming removed 7 bases from V and 0 bases from J, with 19 bases in between. The CDR3 runs 17 residues. The CDR3 DNA reads as TGCGCCAGCTCGCACGGACAGAGATCCGCAACTAATGAAAAACTGTTTTTT. This gives the protein CASSHGQRSATNEKLFF.

CDR3 loop: CASNKQGVRGPQHF. The DNA of the CDR3 is TGTGCCAGTAATAAACAGGGAGTTAGGGGACCCCAGCATTTT. V usage is TRBV19 and J usage is TRBJ1-5; maybe TRBD1 (6 bases). The CDR3 covers 14 residues. Trimming removed 7 bases at V and 10 bases at J, with 20 bases between. Germline loops: CDR1 LNHDA, CDR2 SQIVND (reference sequence).

For this clone: One end of the junction varies from germline; a read error may be responsible. The CDR3 sequence is CASSLSQGAHRGAVF. The CDR3 bases are TGCGCCAGCAGCTTGTCGCAGGGGGCACACCGGGGAGCTGTTTTT. V and J are TRBV5-1 and TRBJ2-2, with 8 positions matching TRBD1. The germline gives CDR1 SGHRS, CDR2 YFSETQ. The CDR3 runs 15 residues.

This chain links TRBV28 with TRBJ1-1; the D gene is possibly TRBD1 (5 bases). The CDR3 runs to 12 residues. Per germline, CDR1 MDHEN and CDR2 SYDVKM. V was pared by 11 bases and J by 3 bases, with 13 bases between. The CDR3 nucleotides are TGTGCCGCCAGGGATTCGGACACTGAAGCTTTCTTT. It is translated as CAARDSDTEAFF.

J is TRBJ2-7 and V is TRBV5-1, with 7 bases lining up with TRBD2. The germline V gene encodes CDR1 SGHRS and CDR2 YFSETQ. V shed 0 bases and J 2 bases; nucleotides not matched to a gene: 5. The CDR3 is 15 residues long. In nucleotides, the CDR3 is TGCGCCAGCAGCTTGGGAAGCGGGATACCCTACGAGCAGTACTTC. Its translation: CASSLGSGIPYEQYF.

The J gene is TRBJ2-1, the V gene TRBV9, with 9 bases identical to TRBD1. Germline V gene sequence: CDR1 SGDLS, CDR2 YYNGEE. J was trimmed by 8 bases and V by 4 bases; bases with no gene match: 16. The CDR3 loop spans 17 amino acids. CDR3 residues: CASSKRTGGELRDEQFF. CDR3 sequence (DNA): TGTGCCAGCAGCAAAAGAACAGGGGGCGAGTTAAGGGATGAGCAGTTCTTC.

The chain joins TRBV5-4 to TRBJ2-1; 8 nucleotides match TRBD1. The germline V gene has CDR1 SGHNT and CDR2 YYREEE (reference sequence). The CDR3 is 11 amino acids. V was pared by 10 bases and J by 11 bases, with 8 bases of the junction left unmatched. The CDR3 is CAGQGVGKQFF. Here the CDR3 DNA reads TGTGCCGGACAGGGTGTAGGGAAGCAGTTCTTC.

The chain links TRBV2 to TRBJ2-2; a weak D match, TRBD1 (6 bases). Trimming cost V 4 bases and J 4 bases, with 13 bases left between them. The germline V gene encodes CDR1 SNHLY and CDR2 FYNNEI. The CDR3 is 15 residues long. The CDR3 loop reads CASSGQAGGTGELFF. The CDR3 bases are TGTGCCAGCAGTGGACAGGCCGGTGGCACCGGGGAGCTGTTTTTT.

This chain joins TRBV30 and TRBJ2-5, with 8 bases identical to TRBD1. The J call may be incorrect, as the DNA end agrees better with TRBJ2-7. The germline gives CDR1 GTSNPN, CDR2 SVGIG (reference sequence). This CDR3 contains 13 residues. CDR3 DNA: TGTGCCTGGAGTACCGGGACAGGAGACGAGCAGTACTTC. This sequence encodes CAWSTGTGDEQYF.

The chain is built from TRBV6-4 and TRBJ2-3; 7 bases agree with TRBD1. The CDR3 extends over 16 amino acids. Germline-derived CDR1 and CDR2 are MRHNA and SNTAGT. Trimming at V came to 5 bases and at J to 1 base, leaving 9 bases not matched to a gene. The DNA for the CDR3 is TGTGCCAGCAGTCTCCACCCCGGGACAGGCACAGATACGCAGTATTTT. This translates into CASSLHPGTGTDTQYF.

This clone has a single count. The chain uses TRBV15 and TRBJ2-2; 8 positions agree with TRBD2. The CDR3 extends over 17 amino acids. Germline V gene sequence: CDR1 LNHNV, CDR2 YYDKDF (reference sequence). V gave up 0 bases and J gave up 4 bases; unmatched junction bases: 7. As DNA, the CDR3 is TGTGCCACCAGCAGAGATTCGCTAGCGGGTGTCACCGGGGAGCTGTTTTTT. Translated, it gives CATSRDSLAGVTGELFF.

The CDR3: CASRVRGGTNEKLFF. CDR3 coding DNA: TGTGCCAGCAGGGTGAGGGGGGGAACTAATGAAAAACTGTTTTTT. The V call is TRBV6-5, the J call TRBJ1-4, with D tentatively TRBD1 (6 bases). Germline CDR1 and CDR2: MNHEY and SVGAGI. With 6 bases removed from V and 1 base from J, the gap between germline ends came to 12 bases. The length of the CDR3 is 15 residues.

This chain joins TRBV13 and TRBJ1-2, with D perhaps TRBD1 (6 bases). This CDR3 comprises 15 residues. V lost 4 bases, J lost 0 bases, and 12 bases lay in between. CDR1 is PRHDT and CDR2 is FYEKMQ in the germline V gene (reference sequence). The CDR3: CASSSTGTPNYGYTF. CDR3 DNA sequence: TGTGCCAGCAGCTCAACCGGGACACCTAACTATGGCTACACCTTC.

The gene calls are TRBV19 and TRBJ1-2; 10 bases fit TRBD1. Trimming cost V 7 bases and J 4 bases; bases outside gene matches: 9. The CDR3 extends over 15 amino acids. Germline V CDR1 and CDR2: LNHDA, SQIVND (reference sequence). The CDR3 spells CASKAPGQGTYGYTF. The CDR3 DNA follows: TGTGCCAGTAAGGCTCCGGGACAGGGGACCTATGGCTACACCTTC.

The V gene is TRBV29-1, the J gene TRBJ1-5; weak D call: TRBD1 (6 bases). This CDR3 spans 14 amino acids. Germline lookup yields CDR1 SQVTM and CDR2 ANQGSEA. Deletions cut 6 bases from V and 4 bases from J, with 16 bases between. The CDR3 bases are TGCAGCGTCTCCACAGGGTTGAAAAATCAGCCCCAGCATTTT. It yields the protein CSVSTGLKNQPQHF.

This rearrangement joins TRBV7-2 to TRBJ1-2, with D perhaps matching TRBD1 (5 bases). Between the trimmed V and J ends, which lost 2 bases and 5 bases, there was a span of 12 bases. The CDR3 contains 14 residues. Germline V CDR1 and CDR2: SGHTA, FQGNSA. The CDR3 here is CASSLSGVEYGYTF. DNA for the CDR3: TGTGCCAGCAGCTTATCGGGGGTGGAATATGGCTACACCTTC.